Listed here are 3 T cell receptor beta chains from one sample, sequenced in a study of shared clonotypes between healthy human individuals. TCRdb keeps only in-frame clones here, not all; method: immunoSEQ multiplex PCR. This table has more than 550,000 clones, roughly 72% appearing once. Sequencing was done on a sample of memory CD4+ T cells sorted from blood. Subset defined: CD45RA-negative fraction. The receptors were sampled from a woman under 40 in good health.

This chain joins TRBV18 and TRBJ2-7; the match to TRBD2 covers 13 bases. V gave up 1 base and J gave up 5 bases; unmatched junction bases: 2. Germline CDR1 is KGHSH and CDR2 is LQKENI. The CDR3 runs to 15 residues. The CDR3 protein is CASSPRGLAGDEQYF. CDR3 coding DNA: TGTGCCAGCTCACCACGTGGACTAGCGGGAGACGAGCAGTACTTC.

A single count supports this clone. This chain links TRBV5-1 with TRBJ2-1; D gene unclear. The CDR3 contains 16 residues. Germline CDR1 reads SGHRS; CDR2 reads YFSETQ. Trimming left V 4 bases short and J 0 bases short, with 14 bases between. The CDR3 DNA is TGCGCCAGCAGCCCCGGTCCGCCGAGCTCCTACAATGAGCAGTTCTTC. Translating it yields CASSPGPPSSYNEQFF.

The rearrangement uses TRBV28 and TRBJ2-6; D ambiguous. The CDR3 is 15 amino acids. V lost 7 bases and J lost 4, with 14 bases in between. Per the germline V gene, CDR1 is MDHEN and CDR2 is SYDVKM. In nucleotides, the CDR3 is TGTGCCAGCACCAAACTGGCGGTAGGGGCCAACGTCCTGACTTTC. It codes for CASTKLAVGANVLTF.